The 4 T cell receptor beta chains reported below all come from one sample, sequenced in a study of T cell responses to AZD1222 COVID-19 vaccine. Here immunoSEQ multiplex PCR was the method, and the copy in TCRdb shows in-frame clones only, minus some. The sample records about 54,000 clones, roughly 90% being singletons. This specimen was peripheral blood, taken on day 0 of AZD1222 vaccination. These receptors came from an adult in good health.

V usage is TRBV10-3 and J usage is TRBJ2-2; tentatively, D is TRBD2 (5 bases). Trimming took off 10 bases at V and 1 base at J, with 13 bases between the two ends. The germline gives CDR1 ENHRY, CDR2 SYGVKD. This CDR3 has 14 residues. This chain's CDR3 is CATSGDGNTGELFF. The CDR3 coding sequence is TGTGCCACCAGCGGAGATGGGAACACCGGGGAGCTGTTTTTT.

V gene TRBV10-3 combines with J gene TRBJ1-2; tentatively, D is TRBD1 (6 bases). V shed 6 bases and J shed 1 base, with 9 bases lying between them. The CDR3 runs 13 residues. The germline CDR1 and CDR2 sequences are ENHRY and SYGVKD. The chain's CDR3 is CAIREDSNYGYTF. CDR3 sequence (DNA): TGTGCCATCAGGGAGGACAGTAACTATGGCTACACCTTC.

J is TRBJ2-3 and V is TRBV9; no definite D call. CDR1 is SGDLS and CDR2 is YYNGEE in the germline V gene. The CDR3 loop spans 12 amino acids. V shed 0 bases and J shed 4 bases, with 3 bases lying between them. The CDR3 sequence: CASSVGADTQYF. The CDR3 nucleotides read TGTGCCAGCAGCGTAGGTGCAGATACGCAGTATTTT. The full variable domain, rest sourced from reference TRBV9 and TRBJ2-3, is DSGVTQTPKHLITATGQRVTLRCSPRSGDLSVYWYQQSLDQGLQFLIQYYNGEERAKGNILERFSAQQFPDLHSELNLSSLELGDSALYFCASSVGADTQYFGPGTRLTVL.

This clone was counted once. This chain links TRBV18 with TRBJ2-3; maybe TRBD1 (6 bases). Germline assignment: CDR1 KGHSH and CDR2 LQKENI. The CDR3 length is 15 residues. V was cut by 1 base and J by 3 bases, with 11 bases left in between. The CDR3 coding sequence is TGTGCCAGCTCACCACAACAGGGTCCGACAGATACGCAGTATTTT. Translated, it gives CASSPQQGPTDTQYF.